This T cell receptor (beta chain) was captured by sequencing in a study of cytomegalovirus exposure and HLA in healthy donors. Study background: The study placed about four fifths of its approximately 400 genotyped donors in the Caucasian-associated ancestry cluster.

Researchers ran the PCR with 60 Vbeta and 13 Jbeta primers. The protocol was immunoSEQ multiplex PCR, while the TCRdb copy is restricted to in-frame clones and leaves out a portion. Altogether a few hundred thousand clones are present, approximately 80% being singletons, with the ten largest covering approximately 0.5%. Study-wide results and caveats: An analysis that came later showed most CMV-associated TCR beta chains appearing HLA-restricted.

Germline values: CDR1 MNHNY, CDR2 SVGAGI (reference sequence). The CDR3 has 14 residues. Trimming removed 6 bases from V and 2 bases from J; junction bases left unmatched: 5. Notes on this clone: Its antigen remains unknown.

Sequencing was performed on PBMCs. This sequence was found in a woman aged 40 to 50 in good health and CMV-seronegative. The chain couples TRBV6-6 to TRBJ2-7, with 9 nucleotides matching TRBD2. As DNA, the CDR3 is TGTGCCAGCAGCCGCAGCGGGGGGACCTACGAGCAGTACTTC. This sequence encodes CASSRSGGTYEQYF.